The 24 T cell receptor beta chains given below trace back to one sample, sequenced in a study of cytotoxic CD8 clonotypes in ibrutinib-treated CLL. Sequenced by immunoSEQ multiplex PCR; TCRdb stores in-frame clones only, minus some. Altogether about 50,000 clones are present, over 80% being singletons, with the ten largest covering approximately 20%. The source was PBMCs, collected after 24 months of ibrutinib treatment. The source is a human donor with chronic lymphocytic leukemia.

The chain employs TRBV6-5 and TRBJ1-1; the D is unclear. The V end lost 4 bases, the J end lost 0 bases, and 12 bases lay between the germline ends. The germline CDR1 and CDR2 sequences are MNHEY and SVGAGI. This CDR3 is built from 15 residues. The CDR3: CASSFNTAVNTEAFF. For the CDR3, the DNA is TGTGCCAGCAGTTTTAATACGGCGGTGAACACTGAAGCTTTCTTT.

V usage is TRBV6-5 and J usage is TRBJ2-2; no firm D call. Germline CDR1 reads MNHEY; CDR2 reads SVGAGI. Trimming shortened V by 7 bases and J by 1 base, and 4 bases separated the two germline ends. This CDR3 has 12 amino acids. Here the CDR3 DNA reads TGTGCCAGCACCCGGAACACCGGGGAGCTGTTTTTT. Translation gives CASTRNTGELFF.

The chain links TRBV5-4 to TRBJ1-1; unclear D gene. V lost 9 bases and J 1 base, leaving 13 bases between the germline ends. CDR1 is SGHNT and CDR2 is YYREEE in the germline V gene (reference sequence). The CDR3 contains 13 residues. CDR3 sequence reads: CAMQKGPNTEAFF. DNA for the CDR3: TGTGCCATGCAGAAGGGCCCGAACACTGAAGCTTTCTTT.

This clone appeared a few times. The chain combines TRBV29-1 with TRBJ2-2; the match to TRBD2 covers 13 bases. Germline V gene sequence: CDR1 SQVTM, CDR2 ANQGSEA. The CDR3 length is 14 residues. Trimming cost V 7 bases and J 6 bases; bases outside gene matches: 5. This chain's CDR3 is CSGAGLAGSGELFF. For the CDR3, the DNA is TGCAGCGGCGCGGGACTAGCGGGATCCGGGGAGCTGTTTTTT.

The chain combines TRBV5-1 with TRBJ1-1, with a possible D match to TRBD1 (6 bases). CDR3 length equals 13 residues. V was pared by 8 bases and J by 5 bases, with 16 bases between. The germline V gene has CDR1 SGHRS and CDR2 YFSETQ. The CDR3 loop is CASTDTGSTEAFF. CDR3 DNA sequence: TGCGCCAGTACAGATACAGGGAGTACTGAAGCTTTCTTT.

Remarks on this clone: Other DNA sequences from this sample encode an identical CDR3 as well. The chain joins TRBV7-2 to TRBJ1-1; 9 nucleotides line up with TRBD1. Germline values: CDR1 SGHTA, CDR2 FQGNSA. The CDR3 is 14 residues long. Trimming at V came to 3 bases and at J to 1 base, leaving 0 bases not matched to a gene. The CDR3 nucleotides read TGTGCCAGCAGCTTGGGACAGGGGAACACTGAAGCTTTCTTT. This encodes CASSLGQGNTEAFF. The full variable domain, rest sourced from reference TRBV7-2 and TRBJ1-1, is GAGVSQSPSNKVTEKGKDVELRCDPISGHTALYWYRQSLGQGLEFLIYFQGNSAPDKSGLPSDRFSAERTGGSVSTLTIQRTQQEDSAVYLCASSLGQGNTEAFFGQGTRLTVV.

CDR3: CASRWGQGENQPQHF. The CDR3 bases are TGTGCCAGTAGATGGGGACAGGGAGAGAATCAGCCCCAGCATTTT. The chain combines TRBV19 with TRBJ1-5; 9 positions agree with TRBD1. The CDR3 is made up of 15 amino acids. Trimming cost V 6 bases and J 4 bases; bases outside gene matches: 7. The V gene's germline CDR1 is LNHDA and CDR2 SQIVND (reference sequence).

The rearrangement links TRBV7-9 to TRBJ1-1; TRBD1 matches 7 bases. Germline V gene data show CDR1 as SEHNR and CDR2 as FQNEAQ (reference sequence). J was trimmed by 5 bases and V by 5 bases; bases with no gene match: 5. The CDR3 is 13 residues long. The CDR3 sequence: CASSGTTGTEAFF. DNA of the CDR3: TGTGCCAGCAGCGGGACGACAGGGACTGAAGCTTTCTTT.

This clone was observed a few times. V and J are TRBV5-4 and TRBJ2-5; D may be TRBD2 (7 bases). Trimming left V 4 bases short and J 0 bases short, with 16 bases between. The CDR3 totals 16 residues. Germline values: CDR1 SGHNT, CDR2 YYREEE (reference sequence). The CDR3 nucleotides read TGTGCCAGCAGCCCGGGGGGCTCCCGGTACCAAGAGACCCAGTACTTC. The encoded protein is CASSPGGSRYQETQYF.

CDR3 in DNA: TGTGCCTGGAGAGGCCTCAGAGGGGGGTCCGCTGAAGCTTTCTTT. Amino acid sequence: CAWRGLRGGSAEAFF. The chain joins TRBV30 to TRBJ1-1, with D possibly being TRBD1 (6 bases). V lost 3 bases to trimming and J lost 6 bases, with 20 bases between them. The CDR3 is 15 amino acids. Germline V gene data show CDR1 as GTSNPN and CDR2 as SVGIG (reference sequence).

The chain has TRBV6-5 and TRBJ2-1; 10 positions match TRBD1. Germline V gives CDR1 MNHEY, CDR2 SVGAGI. V was clipped by 9 bases and J by 8 bases; unmatched bases: 7. There are 13 residues in the CDR3. The CDR3 DNA reads TGTGCCAGTCGGGACAGGGGCCCCCATGAGCAGTTCTTC. Translating it yields CASRDRGPHEQFF.

J is TRBJ1-1 and V is TRBV6-5, with 9 nucleotides matching TRBD1. The CDR3 consists of 14 residues. The V and J ends lost 2 bases and 5 bases, in that order; junction bases with no gene match: 3. Germline CDR1 reads MNHEY; CDR2 reads SVGAGI. The CDR3 DNA sequence: TGTGCCAGCAGTTACCGGACAGGGGAGACTGAAGCTTTCTTT. Its translation is CASSYRTGETEAFF.

The chain couples TRBV28 to TRBJ1-2; D may be TRBD1 (6 bases). The germline gives CDR1 MDHEN, CDR2 SYDVKM. CDR3 length equals 15 residues. The V end lost 5 bases, the J end lost 8 bases, and 21 bases lay between the germline ends. In nucleotides, the CDR3 is TGTGCCAGCAGTACCCAACAGGGATCTGCATGGGGCTACACCTTC. Residues: CASSTQQGSAWGYTF.

The chain joins TRBV5-1 to TRBJ2-4, with TRBD1 matching over 9 bases. CDR1 SGHRS and CDR2 YFSETQ come from the germline V gene. V was pared by 4 bases and J by 11 bases, with 13 bases of the junction left unmatched. The CDR3 contains 15 residues. The CDR3 is CASSPDRGATTFQYF. The CDR3 region has the DNA TGCGCCAGCAGCCCCGACAGGGGGGCCACTACCTTTCAGTACTTC.

A word on this clone: The sample carries other DNA sequences with the same CDR3. The chain has TRBV5-1 and TRBJ2-1, with no clear D. The V end was cut by 0 bases, the J end by 4 bases, with 8 bases between. The CDR3 is made up of 14 amino acids. In germline, CDR1 is SGHRS, CDR2 YFSETQ. In nucleotides, the CDR3 is TGCGCCAGCAGCTTGGCGGGTGATTACAATGAGCAGTTCTTC. Translated, it gives CASSLAGDYNEQFF. Variable domain in full (rest from reference TRBV5-1 and TRBJ2-1): KAGVTQTPRYLIKTRGQQVTLSCSPISGHRSVSWYQQTPGQGLQFLFEYFSETQRNKGNFPGRFSGRQFSNSRSEMNVSTLELGDSALYLCASSLAGDYNEQFFGPGTRLTVL.

The chain couples TRBV14 to TRBJ2-3; D uncertain. Trimming removed 1 base from V and 5 bases from J, with 7 bases in between. The CDR3 runs to 13 residues. The germline gives CDR1 SGHDN, CDR2 FVKESK. The CDR3 loop reads CASSQGIIDTQYF. The CDR3 DNA follows: TGTGCCAGCAGCCAAGGGATCATAGATACGCAGTATTTT.

The V gene is TRBV5-5, the J gene TRBJ1-5; D is ambiguous. Trimming stripped 1 base from V and 2 bases from J, with 7 bases between. From germline, CDR1 is SGHKS and CDR2 YYEKEE (reference sequence). The CDR3 loop spans 14 amino acids. CDR3 nucleotides: TGTGCCAGCAGCTTGTCGGGAGGCAATCAGCCCCAGCATTTT. Translated, it gives CASSLSGGNQPQHF.

This chain uses TRBV12-5 with TRBJ1-1, with 7 bases that match TRBD1. The CDR3 covers 13 residues. The V segment lost 6 bases and the J segment 4 bases; nucleotides outside the gene matches: 5. The V gene's germline CDR1 is LGHNT and CDR2 FRNRAP. The CDR3 protein is CASGAYRGTEAFF. The DNA of the CDR3 is TGTGCTAGTGGCGCATACAGGGGCACTGAAGCTTTCTTT.

The chain carries TRBV4-2 and TRBJ2-5; 11 nucleotides match TRBD2. Germline V gene sequence: CDR1 LGHNA, CDR2 YNFKEQ. The CDR3 consists of 15 residues. The junction had 3 bases not matched to a gene; V was cut back by 3 bases and J by 3 bases. CDR3 in amino acids: CASSQTSGKEETQYF. CDR3 DNA: TGTGCCAGCAGCCAGACTAGCGGGAAAGAAGAGACCCAGTACTTC.

The gene calls are TRBV19 and TRBJ1-2; no definite D call. The V end was cut by 7 bases, the J end by 2 bases, with 11 bases between. There are 13 residues in the CDR3. Germline V lookup: CDR1 LNHDA, CDR2 SQIVND (reference sequence). CDR3 sequence reads: CASTLKANYGYTF. CDR3 DNA: TGTGCCAGTACCTTGAAGGCAAACTATGGCTACACCTTC.

The chain has TRBV7-2 and TRBJ2-1, with D uncertain. Germline assignment: CDR1 SGHTA and CDR2 FQGNSA. CDR3 length: 16 residues. The V gene lost 8 bases and the J gene lost 8 bases, with 25 bases spanning the gap. The CDR3 spells CASCDEYSRFVDEQFF. CDR3 DNA sequence: TGTGCCAGCTGCGACGAGTATTCTAGATTCGTCGATGAGCAGTTCTTC. Using reference TRBV7-2 and TRBJ2-1 for the parts outside the CDR3, the full variable domain is GAGVSQSPSNKVTEKGKDVELRCDPISGHTALYWYRQSLGQGLEFLIYFQGNSAPDKSGLPSDRFSAERTGGSVSTLTIQRTQQEDSAVYLCASCDEYSRFVDEQFFGPGTRLTVL.

The chain carries TRBV27 and TRBJ1-2; TRBD1 might be the D (5 bases). Trimming removed 3 bases from V and 0 bases from J, with 11 bases in between. Germline V CDR1 and CDR2: MNHEY, SMNVEV (reference sequence). The CDR3 has 15 amino acids. CDR3 DNA sequence: TGTGCCAGCAGTTTGAACAGGCTAGCTAACTATGGCTACACCTTC. Translation: CASSLNRLANYGYTF.

The V gene is TRBV19, the J gene TRBJ1-5, with no clear D. Looked up from germline, CDR1 is LNHDA and CDR2 is SQIVND (reference sequence). The CDR3 has 13 amino acids. Deletions cut 6 bases from V and 6 bases from J, with 12 bases between. CDR3 region: CASSMVPTQPQHF. As DNA, the CDR3 is TGTGCCAGTAGCATGGTCCCGACTCAGCCCCAGCATTTT.

This clone turned up a few times. The chain is built from TRBV6-4 and TRBJ2-7; unclear D gene. The CDR3 is 10 amino acids. CDR1 is MRHNA, CDR2 SNTAGT, per germline. V shed 2 bases and J shed 6 bases, with 2 bases lying between them. The CDR3 sequence: CASSDAEQYF. CDR3 bases: TGTGCCAGCAGTGACGCCGAGCAGTACTTC.